What follows are 12 T cell receptor beta chains derived from one specimen sequenced in a study of blood T cell repertoires in COVID-19. The protocol was immunoSEQ multiplex PCR, while the TCRdb copy is restricted to in-frame clones and leaves out a portion. The data show 45,000 to 55,000 clones, more than 60% seen once. The sample consisted of peripheral blood. These receptors all come from a human donor with active or convalescent COVID-19. The donor label of this sample is uncertain.

The V and J genes are TRBV25-1 and TRBJ2-1, with 10 positions matching TRBD2. Trimming at V came to 5 bases and at J to 6 bases, leaving 7 bases not matched to a gene. Looked up from germline, CDR1 is MGHDK and CDR2 is SYGVNS. The CDR3 has 15 residues. Written as DNA, the CDR3 is TGTGCCAGCAGTCTAGGGGGACTAGCGACCAATGAGCAGTTCTTC. Translation: CASSLGGLATNEQFF.

This chain links TRBV18 with TRBJ1-5, with D possibly TRBD1 on 5 matching bases. Germline CDR1 is KGHSH and CDR2 is LQKENI. This CDR3 has 18 residues. V shed 3 bases and J shed 1 base, with 19 bases lying between them. CDR3 amino acids: CASSPIRGARGSNQPQHF. CDR3 bases: TGTGCCAGCTCACCCATCCGCGGGGCGCGGGGAAGCAATCAGCCCCAGCATTTT.

The chain uses TRBV28 and TRBJ1-5; D remains unclear. The germline gives CDR1 MDHEN, CDR2 SYDVKM. V was shortened by 6 bases and J by 1 base, with 10 bases between the two germline ends. The CDR3 totals 14 residues. For the CDR3, the DNA is TGTGCCAGCAGGCCCCACGGGAGCAATCAGCCCCAGCATTTT. Amino acids: CASRPHGSNQPQHF. Supplemented by reference TRBV28 and TRBJ1-5, the full variable domain reads DVKVTQSSRYLVKRTGEKVFLECVQDMDHENMFWYRQDPGLGLRLIYFSYDVKMKEKGDIPEGYSVSREKKERFSLILESASTNQTSMYLCASRPHGSNQPQHFGDGTRLSIL.

V and J are TRBV6-5 and TRBJ2-7; a possible D gene is TRBD2 (6 bases). The CDR3 length is 16 residues. The germline V gene encodes CDR1 MNHEY and CDR2 SVGAGI. V lost 0 bases and J lost 5, with 17 bases in between. The CDR3, as DNA: TGTGCCAGCAGTTACTCAAACGCCGCTCGGGGGAACGAGCAGTACTTC. Protein product: CASSYSNAARGNEQYF.

The DNA for the CDR3 is TGTGCCAGCAGACCTACAGGGGCGGACACTGAAGCTTTCTTT. It specifies CASRPTGADTEAFF. This chain connects TRBV7-9 to TRBJ1-1; 7 bases map to TRBD1. V lost 6 bases to trimming and J lost 3 bases; unmatched junction nucleotides: 7. The CDR3 runs 14 residues. Germline V lookup: CDR1 SEHNR, CDR2 FQNEAQ (reference sequence).

This chain links TRBV28 with TRBJ2-3, with a weak D call TRBD2 (5 bases). The germline V gene encodes CDR1 MDHEN and CDR2 SYDVKM. V was shortened by 6 bases and J by 8 bases, with 21 bases between the two germline ends. The CDR3 has 15 amino acids. The CDR3 here is CASSGNSVLVRTQYF. CDR3 nucleotides: TGTGCCAGCAGCGGGAATTCCGTATTGGTCCGTACGCAGTATTTT.

This clone has more than one count but fewer than ten. The chain joins TRBV7-9 to TRBJ2-7; 8 nucleotides line up with TRBD1. The CDR3 consists of 15 residues. Germline values: CDR1 SEHNR, CDR2 FQNEAQ (reference sequence). The V segment lost 3 bases and the J segment 6 bases; nucleotides outside the gene matches: 10. CDR3 residues: CASSFGQGEGSEQYF. Written as DNA, the CDR3 is TGTGCCAGCAGCTTCGGACAGGGAGAAGGGTCCGAGCAGTACTTC.

CDR3 protein: CATSDGGGLAGGQGYNEQFF. CDR3 nucleotides: TGTGCCACCAGTGATGGGGGGGGACTAGCGGGAGGCCAGGGTTACAATGAGCAGTTCTTC. The rearrangement joins TRBV24-1 to TRBJ2-1; 15 bases match TRBD2. Germline V gene lookup returns CDR1 KGHDR and CDR2 SFDVKD. Trimming cost V 3 bases and J 4 bases; bases outside gene matches: 12. The CDR3 is 20 residues long.

DNA of the CDR3: TGTGCCAGCAGCTTAGACTCTTTGGGCGGGACTAATTTCTACGAGCAGTACTTC. This gives the protein CASSLDSLGGTNFYEQYF. The gene calls are TRBV11-3 and TRBJ2-7, with 7 bases fitting TRBD2. The CDR3 covers 18 residues. Trimming took 0 bases from V and 3 from J; bases not matched to a gene: 14. CDR1 and CDR2 (germline): SGHNT, YENEEA.

This clone appeared once. The rearrangement uses TRBV3-1 (or the pseudogene TRBV3-2) and TRBJ1-4, with D maybe TRBD1 (6 bases). Trimming removed 2 bases at V and 8 bases at J, with 12 bases between. Germline-derived CDR1 and CDR2 are LGHDT and YNNKEL (reference sequence). The CDR3 contains 14 residues. CDR3 in DNA: TGTGCCAGCAGCCAACAAACAGGGAACGAAAAACTGTTTTTT. It translates to CASSQQTGNEKLFF.

The chain joins TRBV24-1 to TRBJ1-3; 11 bases map to TRBD1. Trimming removed 9 bases from V and 0 bases from J; junction bases left unmatched: 12. Germline assignment: CDR1 KGHDR and CDR2 SFDVKD. CDR3 size: 18 residues. The chain's CDR3 is CATAGRTGGEGSGNTIYF. The CDR3 DNA reads as TGTGCCACCGCCGGAAGGACAGGGGGCGAAGGCTCTGGAAACACCATATATTTT.

The chain couples TRBV27 to TRBJ2-5; 9 bases fit TRBD1. The V gene's germline CDR1 is MNHEY and CDR2 SMNVEV (reference sequence). V dropped 2 bases and J dropped 4; count of bases not matched to a gene: 11. The CDR3 spans 17 residues. CDR3 DNA sequence: TGTGCCAGCAGTTTAAGTCCCCCGGGACAGGGTAGAGAGACCCAGTACTTC. This translates into CASSLSPPGQGRETQYF.